This TCR beta chain was recorded in a study of response to subunit inactivated influenza vaccine. Findings and caveats of the study: Seasonal influenza vaccination, on each occasion, was suggested by the authors to recruit few new T cells.

J lost 2 bases, V lost 4 bases, and 9 bases had no gene match. CDR3 length: 16 amino acids. This clonotype was found many times. Its antigen is unidentified. TCRdb re-derived calls from the RT-PCR reads in MiXCR, one entry per CDR3 protein. The table records about 570,000 distinct CDR3 sequences, 11% of them present only once. These data were likewise used in another study, on T cells expressing NK-cell markers. From that paper: Synthesis of TCR beta cDNA relied on 5'RACE template switching carrying UMIs. Obtained from sorted CD3+CD56+NKG2C+, CD3+CD56+NKG2C- and CD3+CD56-NKG2C+ T cells were the TCR beta repertoires. With respect to HCMV, most of the eight sequenced donors were seropositive, and one was seronegative. The CD3+CD56-NKG2C+ fraction was also led by these clonotypes in a handful of donors.

This sequence originates from a middle-aged man who received an inactivated influenza vaccine. The input for sequencing was PBMCs from blood, taken on the day of vaccination. The chain carries TRBV12-3 or TRBV12-4 and TRBJ2-7; 9 bases align to TRBD2. This CDR3 reads CASSSSRIAGAYEQYF. The DNA of the CDR3 is TGTGCCAGCAGTTCCAGCCGAATAGCGGGGGCCTACGAGCAGTACTTC.